Each of the 30 T cell receptor beta chains below was sequenced from the same sample in a study of human T cells and chemical hapten exposure. It was unfractionated whole blood from which total RNA was extracted. Unique molecular identifiers were affixed to discrete cDNA molecules within the library. TCRdb fed the reads into MiXCR, producing one record per CDR3 protein. The table lists 95,000 to 150,000 distinct CDR3 sequences, around 9% of them singletons. Sequenced sample: whole blood. These receptors originate from a human donor in good health. Some clones in this sample may be carry-over from other donors' samples.

This clonotype was observed many times. CDR3 amino acids: CAISGGLAGAGANVLTF. The CDR3 region has the DNA TGTGCCATCAGTGGGGGACTAGCGGGAGCTGGGGCCAACGTCCTGACTTTC. V usage is TRBV10-3 and J usage is TRBJ2-6; TRBD2 aligns across 14 bases. The CDR3 runs to 17 residues. With V trimmed by 4 bases and J by 2 bases, 1 base remained unmatched. The V gene's germline CDR1 is ENHRY and CDR2 SYGVKD.

The rearrangement uses TRBV7-9 and TRBJ2-1; 9 positions agree with TRBD2. The CDR3 is 17 residues long. The junction had 7 bases not matched to a gene; V was cut back by 0 bases and J by 4 bases. Germline V gene lookup returns CDR1 SEHNR and CDR2 FQNEAQ (reference sequence). CDR3 residues: CASSLARGRGSYNEQFF. The CDR3 DNA sequence: TGTGCCAGCAGCTTAGCACGCGGGAGGGGGTCTTACAATGAGCAGTTCTTC. The full variable domain, in which reference TRBV7-9 and TRBJ2-1 provide the parts outside the CDR3, is DTGVSQNPRHKITKRGQNVTFRCDPISEHNRLYWYRQTLGQGPEFLTYFQNEAQLEKSRLLSDRFSAERPKGSFSTLEIQRTEQGDSAMYLCASSLARGRGSYNEQFFGPGTRLTVL.

This clonotype was observed a single time. The V call is TRBV7-9, the J call TRBJ2-5; perhaps TRBD1 as D (5 bases). V was clipped by 0 bases and J by 5 bases, with 10 bases between them. Germline V gene lookup returns CDR1 SEHNR and CDR2 FQNEAQ (reference sequence). This CDR3 is 14 amino acids long. CDR3 amino acids: CASSLAPKGETQYF. The CDR3 bases are TGTGCCAGCAGCTTAGCGCCTAAGGGGGAGACCCAGTACTTC.

The chain couples TRBV7-6 to TRBJ2-1; 12 nucleotides agree with TRBD2. Losses at the gene ends were 5 bases for V and 2 bases for J; bases not matched to a gene: 4. This CDR3 comprises 16 residues. In germline, CDR1 is SGHVS, CDR2 FNYEAQ. DNA for the CDR3: TGTGCCAGCAGCCGACTAGCGGGGGACACCTACAATGAGCAGTTCTTC. It specifies CASSRLAGDTYNEQFF.

The V and J genes are TRBV6-2 or TRBV6-3 and TRBJ2-7; D perhaps matches TRBD2 (6 bases). The germline V gene encodes CDR1 MNHEY and CDR2 SVGEGT. V was pared by 2 bases and J by 3 bases, with 11 bases between. The CDR3 extends over 14 amino acids. The chain's CDR3 is CASSYAGNHYEQYF. The CDR3 region has the DNA TGTGCCAGCAGTTACGCGGGGAACCACTACGAGCAGTACTTC.

The chain couples TRBV4-1 to TRBJ1-5; tentatively, D is TRBD1 (6 bases). Germline values: CDR1 MGHRA, CDR2 YSYEKL. V gave up 1 base and J gave up 2 bases, with 9 bases separating them. This CDR3 region has 15 residues. CDR3: CASSQGRGGNQPQHF. For the CDR3, the DNA is TGCGCCAGCAGCCAAGGCAGGGGTGGCAATCAGCCCCAGCATTTT.

The V and J genes are TRBV19 and TRBJ2-5; 10 positions match TRBD2. Germline loops: CDR1 LNHDA, CDR2 SQIVND (reference sequence). Unmatched junction bases numbered 11, after V lost 8 bases and J lost 5 bases. CDR3 length: 15 residues. The CDR3 DNA reads TGTGCCAGTTCGCTCCTAGCGGGAGAGAAGGAGACCCAGTACTTC. It encodes CASSLLAGEKETQYF.

The chain is built from TRBV5-6 and TRBJ2-1; 7 bases match TRBD2. J gave up 2 bases and V 7 bases, and 9 bases lay outside the gene matches. The CDR3 runs 15 residues. CDR1 is SGHDT and CDR2 is YYEEEE in the germline V gene. The CDR3 loop reads CASGPGGGPYNEQFF. CDR3 nucleotide sequence: TGTGCCAGCGGTCCTGGGGGGGGACCCTACAATGAGCAGTTCTTC.

This clonotype appeared many times. The chain combines TRBV25-1 with TRBJ2-2, with 7 bases fitting TRBD2. In germline, CDR1 is MGHDK, CDR2 SYGVNS. CDR3 length: 18 amino acids. The V segment lost 0 bases and the J segment 0 bases; nucleotides outside the gene matches: 7. As DNA, the CDR3 is TGTGCCAGCAGTGAATATGGACCTAGCGGCCCGAACACCGGGGAGCTGTTTTTT. Translating it yields CASSEYGPSGPNTGELFF. Complete variable domain (other parts from reference TRBV25-1 and TRBJ2-2): EADIYQTPRYLVIGTGKKITLECSQTMGHDKMYWYQQDPGMELHLIHYSYGVNSTEKGDLSSESTVSRIRTEHFPLTLESARPSHTSQYLCASSEYGPSGPNTGELFFGEGSRLTVL.

This clonotype was seen many times. V usage is TRBV12-3 or TRBV12-4 and J usage is TRBJ1-5; 7 bases map to TRBD1. The CDR3 sequence is 13 residues long. J gave up 4 bases and V 5 bases, and 2 bases lay outside the gene matches. CDR3 sequence: CASSGTENQPQHF. The CDR3 DNA reads as TGTGCCAGCAGTGGGACAGAGAATCAGCCCCAGCATTTT.

The V call is TRBV12-3 or TRBV12-4, the J call TRBJ2-1, with a tentative D call TRBD1 (5 bases). The CDR3 has 14 residues. With 2 bases removed from V and 7 bases from J, the gap between germline ends came to 12 bases. In nucleotides, the CDR3 is TGTGCCAGCAGTTTACTAGGGGCTCGGAATGAGCAGTTCTTC. It is translated as CASSLLGARNEQFF.

The sample holds many counts of this clonotype. This rearrangement joins TRBV2 to TRBJ1-2; TRBD1 matches 7 bases. This CDR3 region has 14 residues. In germline, CDR1 is SNHLY, CDR2 FYNNEI. Trimming removed 9 bases from V and 6 bases from J; junction bases left unmatched: 13. CDR3 in amino acids: CASRGGRGFDGYTF. The CDR3 region has the DNA TGTGCCAGTCGAGGGGGCAGGGGATTCGATGGCTACACCTTC.

A few counts support this clonotype. The rearrangement uses TRBV11-1 and TRBJ2-1; TRBD2 aligns across 10 bases. V shed 5 bases, J shed 12 bases, and the junction held 19 bases outside the gene matches. Germline lookup yields CDR1 SGHAT and CDR2 FQDESV (reference sequence). The CDR3 is made up of 17 amino acids. The CDR3 DNA reads as TGTGCCAGCAGCCCAAGCCCTACTAGCGGGACCTCGGAAACGCAGTTCTTC. As protein: CASSPSPTSGTSETQFF.

This clonotype was detected ten times or more. The chain has TRBV11-2 and TRBJ2-2; 7 nucleotides agree with TRBD1. Trimming at V came to 4 bases and at J to 4 bases, leaving 6 bases not matched to a gene. This CDR3 contains 15 residues. Germline lookup yields CDR1 SGHAT and CDR2 FQNNGV. CDR3 region: CASSSKGTATGELFF. CDR3 coding DNA: TGTGCCAGCAGCTCAAAAGGGACAGCCACCGGGGAGCTGTTTTTT.

This clonotype was seen ten or more times. The chain has TRBV28 and TRBJ2-7; D is undetermined. Germline lookup yields CDR1 MDHEN and CDR2 SYDVKM. The CDR3 covers 11 residues. Trimming cost V 3 bases and J 6 bases, with 6 bases left between them. CDR3 coding DNA: TGTGCCAGCAGTTTTAAGCTCGAGCAGTACTTC. Amino acids: CASSFKLEQYF.

This clonotype was recorded at least ten times. This chain joins TRBV6-5 and TRBJ1-6, with unresolved D. This CDR3 is 14 amino acids long. With 5 bases removed from V and 8 bases from J, the gap between germline ends came to 13 bases. Germline V gene sequence: CDR1 MNHEY, CDR2 SVGAGI. This CDR3 reads CASSLTGDDSPLHF. In nucleotides, the CDR3 is TGTGCCAGCAGTCTGACCGGCGACGATTCACCCCTCCACTTT.

This clonotype was recorded at least ten times. The chain recombines TRBV27 with TRBJ1-2; tentative D call: TRBD1 (5 bases). The V gene's germline CDR1 is MNHEY and CDR2 SMNVEV (reference sequence). V lost 6 bases, J lost 2 bases, and 10 bases lay in between. The CDR3 is 13 amino acids. CDR3 sequence (DNA): TGTGCCAGCAGGGGGCGTGGGAACTATGGCTACACCTTC. Translation: CASRGRGNYGYTF.

This clonotype was detected a few times. The chain employs TRBV12-3 or TRBV12-4 and TRBJ2-1, with 7 bases matching TRBD2. The CDR3 covers 16 residues. V gave up 4 bases and J gave up 3 bases; unmatched junction bases: 9. CDR3 nucleotides: TGTGCCAGCAGTTCCCCCGGGACTATGGGCTACAATGAGCAGTTCTTC. It is translated as CASSSPGTMGYNEQFF.

This clonotype was picked up many times. The chain employs TRBV4-3 and TRBJ1-2; D perhaps matches TRBD1 (5 bases). CDR1 and CDR2 from the germline V gene are LGHNA and YSLEER. Trimming cost V 0 bases and J 7 bases, with 18 bases left between them. This CDR3 spans 16 amino acids. As DNA, the CDR3 is TGCGCCAGCAGCCAAGATAGGGGCGGACTCCCGGGTGGCTACACCTTC. Amino acid sequence: CASSQDRGGLPGGYTF.

This clonotype has a count of ten or more. This chain joins TRBV6-1 and TRBJ1-1; D is unresolved. The V gene's germline CDR1 is MNHNS and CDR2 SASEGT. There are 15 residues in the CDR3. The V gene lost 2 bases and the J gene lost 4 bases, with 14 bases spanning the gap. The CDR3 DNA reads TGTGCCAGCAGTGAAATGACCAGTTTCCTCACTGAAGCTTTCTTT. It yields the protein CASSEMTSFLTEAFF.

The chain combines TRBV5-1 with TRBJ2-7; the D is unclear. The ends were cut back, 0 bases at V and 2 bases at J, with 3 bases in the middle. This CDR3 is built from 12 residues. Germline V gene sequence: CDR1 SGHRS, CDR2 YFSETQ. The CDR3 DNA is TGCGCCAGCAGCTTGGAGGCCTACGAGCAGTACTTC. Its translation: CASSLEAYEQYF.

This clonotype was counted at least ten times. The chain is built from TRBV12-3 or TRBV12-4 and TRBJ1-3; D is uncertain. The CDR3 length is 11 residues. V lost 5 bases and J lost 5, with 4 bases in between. The CDR3 bases are TGTGCCAGCAGTACTAGAAACACCATATATTTT. Translating gives CASSTRNTIYF.

This clonotype was seen ten or more times. This chain joins TRBV13 and TRBJ1-2; D possibly corresponds to TRBD1 (5 bases). The CDR3 contains 17 residues. CDR1 is PRHDT and CDR2 is FYEKMQ in the germline V gene (reference sequence). The V end was cut by 1 base, the J end by 1 base, with 16 bases between. CDR3 bases: TGTGCCAGCAGCTTAGTCAGGGAGGCATCCATTAACTATGGCTACACCTTC. Encoded protein: CASSLVREASINYGYTF.

The sample holds a few counts of this clonotype. The chain couples TRBV5-1 to TRBJ2-2, with a weak D call TRBD1 (6 bases). V lost 3 bases, J lost 6 bases, and 21 bases lay in between. From germline, CDR1 is SGHRS and CDR2 YFSETQ. This CDR3 has 17 residues. CDR3 in amino acids: CASSSNLGQLRAGELFF. CDR3 sequence (DNA): TGCGCCAGCAGCTCGAACCTTGGACAGTTAAGGGCCGGGGAGCTGTTTTTT.

V usage is TRBV20-1 and J usage is TRBJ2-3, with unresolved D. With 3 bases removed from V and 3 bases from J, the gap between germline ends came to 10 bases. Germline assignment: CDR1 DFQATT and CDR2 SNEGSKA (reference sequence). The CDR3 is 13 residues long. The CDR3 DNA is TGCAGTGCTAGGGGTCAAAGAACAGATACGCAGTATTTT. Protein: CSARGQRTDTQYF.

A few counts support this clonotype. CDR3 loop: CASSPPGWDQETQYF. Written as DNA, the CDR3 is TGTGCCAGCAGTCCCCCAGGGTGGGACCAAGAGACCCAGTACTTC. The chain recombines TRBV6-6 with TRBJ2-5, with a possible D match to TRBD1 (5 bases). This CDR3 has 15 residues. Between the trimmed V and J ends, which lost 5 bases and 0 bases, there was a span of 13 bases. Per germline, CDR1 MNHNY and CDR2 SVGAGI (reference sequence).

The V gene is TRBV12-5, the J gene TRBJ1-5; a possible D gene is TRBD1 (5 bases). V shed 1 base and J shed 5 bases, with 9 bases lying between them. The germline gives CDR1 LGHNT, CDR2 FRNRAP. This CDR3 is built from 14 residues. The CDR3 DNA follows: TGTGCTAGTGGTTTGGACAGGTTGGATCAGCCCCAGCATTTT. Protein: CASGLDRLDQPQHF. Using reference TRBV12-5 and TRBJ1-5 for the parts outside the CDR3, the full variable domain is DARVTQTPRHKVTEMGQEVTMRCQPILGHNTVFWYRQTMMQGLELLAYFRNRAPLDDSGMPKDRFSAEMPDATLATLKIQPSEPRDSAVYFCASGLDRLDQPQHFGDGTRLSIL.

Many counts were recorded for this clonotype. The chain recombines TRBV4-3 with TRBJ1-6; D gene ambiguous. CDR1 is LGHNA, CDR2 YSLEER, per germline. V lost 4 bases, J lost 0 bases, and 10 bases lay in between. There are 16 residues in the CDR3. CDR3 DNA sequence: TGCGCCAGCAGCCGGGAGCCAGGCTCCTATAATTCACCCCTCCACTTT. This gives the protein CASSREPGSYNSPLHF.

In this sample, this clonotype turned up a few times. V is TRBV10-3 and J is TRBJ2-5; D is undetermined. This CDR3 is 12 amino acids long. Between the trimmed V and J ends, which lost 2 bases and 9 bases, there was a span of 10 bases. Germline V gene sequence: CDR1 ENHRY, CDR2 SYGVKD. DNA for the CDR3: TGTGCCATCAGTGAGACCCTGGGTCCCCAGTACTTC. This encodes CAISETLGPQYF.

This clonotype was counted ten times or more. The chain has TRBV27 and TRBJ1-5; 7 positions agree with TRBD1. This CDR3 contains 13 residues. Germline V gene data show CDR1 as MNHEY and CDR2 as SMNVEV (reference sequence). Trimming at V came to 3 bases and at J to 6 bases, leaving 2 bases not matched to a gene. The CDR3 DNA sequence: TGTGCCAGCAGTTTTTCAGGGGGTCAGCCCCAGCATTTT. Amino acids: CASSFSGGQPQHF.